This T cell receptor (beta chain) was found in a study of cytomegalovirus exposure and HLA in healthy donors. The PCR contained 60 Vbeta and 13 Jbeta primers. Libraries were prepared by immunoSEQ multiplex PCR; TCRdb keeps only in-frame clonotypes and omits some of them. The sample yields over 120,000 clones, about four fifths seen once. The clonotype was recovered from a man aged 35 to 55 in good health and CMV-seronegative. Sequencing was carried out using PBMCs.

CDR3: CASSLATTDTQYF. DNA for the CDR3: TGTGCCAGCAGTTTGGCCACCACAGATACGCAGTATTTT. The V and J genes are TRBV27 and TRBJ2-3, with D unclear. This CDR3 comprises 13 residues. Germline CDR1 is MNHEY and CDR2 is SMNVEV (reference sequence). V was clipped by 3 bases and J by 2 bases, with 6 bases between them.